One sample yielded the 2 T cell receptor beta chains listed below, sequenced in a study of early T cells in non-severe SARS-CoV-2 infection. One entry per CDR3 protein, called by TCRdb with MiXCR from the 5' RACE reads. The sample yields under 90,000 distinct CDR3 sequences, 13% to 15% seen once. Sequenced sample: whole blood. The receptor source for this set is an adult who was a healthcare worker with PCR-confirmed SARS-CoV-2 infection or an uninfected control (not recorded which).

This clonotype was seen ten or more times. The rearrangement uses TRBV7-9 and TRBJ1-1; 8 bases match TRBD1. V lost 5 bases to trimming and J lost 4 bases; unmatched junction nucleotides: 9. The CDR3 runs 15 residues. Germline loops: CDR1 SEHNR, CDR2 FQNEAQ (reference sequence). The CDR3 is CASSTQGAGGTEAFF. The CDR3 DNA reads TGTGCCAGCAGCACGCAGGGGGCCGGGGGCACTGAAGCTTTCTTT. Full variable domain (remainder filled in from reference TRBV7-9 and TRBJ1-1): DTGVSQNPRHKITKRGQNVTFRCDPISEHNRLYWYRQTLGQGPEFLTYFQNEAQLEKSRLLSDRFSAERPKGSFSTLEIQRTEQGDSAMYLCASSTQGAGGTEAFFGQGTRLTVV.

This clonotype was seen more than once but under ten times. This sequence joins TRBV20-1 and TRBJ2-3; unclear D gene. The V gene lost 7 bases and the J gene lost 0 bases, with 8 bases spanning the gap. Germline V gene lookup returns CDR1 DFQATT and CDR2 SNEGSKA (reference sequence). The CDR3 consists of 12 residues. CDR3 DNA: TGCAGTGTAAGCGAAAGCACAGATACGCAGTATTTT. The encoded protein is CSVSESTDTQYF.